This entry describes one TCR beta chain. Its antigen is unidentified. Germline V gives CDR1 SGHTA, CDR2 FQGTGA. The junction had 3 bases not matched to a gene; V was cut back by 2 bases and J by 3 bases. The CDR3 has 16 amino acids. Both 60 Vbeta primers and 13 Jbeta primers went into the PCR. TCRdb keeps only in-frame clones here, not all; method: immunoSEQ multiplex PCR. The sample consists of approximately 75,000 clones, 65% to 75% of them appearing once. These data come from a study of cytomegalovirus exposure and HLA in healthy donors. Study-level results: As a later analysis showed, a missense DCLRE1C variant was linked to trimming of TCR beta V- and J-genes. According to an earlier analysis, most TCR beta V segments yielded productive rearrangements about 87% or about 30% of the time. Some TCR beta chains (164 of them) were listed as cytomegalovirus-associated.

The chain combines TRBV7-3 with TRBJ2-2; 10 nucleotides agree with TRBD1. Sequencing was carried out using PBMCs. The TCR originated in a woman aged 55-69 years in good health and CMV-seropositive. The CDR3 DNA is TGTGCCAGCAGCTTATTCGGGACAGGGGACACCGGGGAGCTGTTTTTT. It encodes CASSLFGTGDTGELFF.